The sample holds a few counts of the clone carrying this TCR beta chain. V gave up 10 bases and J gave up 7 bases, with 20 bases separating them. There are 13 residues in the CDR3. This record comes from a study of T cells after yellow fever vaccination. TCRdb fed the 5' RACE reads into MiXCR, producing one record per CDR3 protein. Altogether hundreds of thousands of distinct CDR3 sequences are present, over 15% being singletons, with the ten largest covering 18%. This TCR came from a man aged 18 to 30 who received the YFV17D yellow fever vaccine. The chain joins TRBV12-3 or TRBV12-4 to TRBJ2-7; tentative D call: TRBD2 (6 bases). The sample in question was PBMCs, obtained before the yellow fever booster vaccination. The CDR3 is CAISPDGRREQYF. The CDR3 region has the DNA TGTGCCATTTCCCCGGACGGGAGAAGGGAGCAGTACTTC.